The clone carrying this TCR beta chain was detected once. The ends were cut back, 1 base at V and 0 bases at J, with 9 bases in the middle. Germline loops: CDR1 SGHDN, CDR2 FVKESK. This CDR3 is built from 16 residues. The data belong to a study of cytomegalovirus exposure and HLA in healthy donors. Some clones are missing from TCRdb's copy, which holds only in-frame ones; the method was immunoSEQ multiplex PCR. The sample gives 90,000 or so clones, 85% of which show up once; 20% to 25% is in the top ten. The clonotype comes from a man younger than 30 in good health and CMV-seropositive. The rearrangement links TRBV14 to TRBJ2-2; possibly TRBD2 for D (6 bases). The sample taken for sequencing was PBMCs. CDR3 loop: CASSQVWGANTGELFF. Written as DNA, the CDR3 is TGTGCCAGCAGCCAAGTCTGGGGGGCGAACACCGGGGAGCTGTTTTTT.